This TCR beta chain appears in the sequencing data of a study of response to subunit inactivated influenza vaccine. Regarding the study as a whole: Authors suggested seasonal influenza vaccinations each recruit few new T cells.

Turning to this clonotype: The antigen is not known.

The CDR3 extends over 14 amino acids. Looked up from germline, CDR1 is DFQATT and CDR2 is SNEGSKA (reference sequence). V gave up 5 bases and J gave up 2 bases, with 16 bases separating them. MiXCR, applied by TCRdb to the RT-PCR reads, yields one record per CDR3 protein. The data hold fewer than 800,000 distinct CDR3 sequences, with 15% to 17% observed a single time. The J gene is TRBJ2-7, the V gene TRBV20-1; D is possibly TRBD1 or TRBD2 (6 bases each). Material: PBMCs from blood, obtained less than 13 days after vaccination. The sequence came from a man aged 45 to 65 who received an inactivated influenza vaccine. The CDR3 loop reads CSAPGGPPAYEQYF. Written as DNA, the CDR3 is TGCAGTGCTCCTGGGGGGCCACCCGCCTACGAGCAGTACTTC.